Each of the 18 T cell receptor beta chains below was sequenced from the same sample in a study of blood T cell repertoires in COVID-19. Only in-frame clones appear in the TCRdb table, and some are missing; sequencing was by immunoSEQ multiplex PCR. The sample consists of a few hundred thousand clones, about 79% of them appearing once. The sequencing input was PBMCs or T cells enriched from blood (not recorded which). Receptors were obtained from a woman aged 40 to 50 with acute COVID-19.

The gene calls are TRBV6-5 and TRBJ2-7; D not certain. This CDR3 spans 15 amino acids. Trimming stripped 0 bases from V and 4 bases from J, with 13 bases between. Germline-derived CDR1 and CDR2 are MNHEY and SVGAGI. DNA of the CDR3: TGTGCCAGCAGTTACTCGGGCAGAGCCCCTTACGAGCAGTACTTC. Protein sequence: CASSYSGRAPYEQYF.

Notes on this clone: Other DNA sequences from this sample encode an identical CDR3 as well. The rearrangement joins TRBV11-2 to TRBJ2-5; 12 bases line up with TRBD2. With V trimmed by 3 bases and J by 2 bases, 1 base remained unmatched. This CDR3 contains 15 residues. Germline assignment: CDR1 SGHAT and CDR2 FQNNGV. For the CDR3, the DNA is TGTGCCAGCAGCTTCCTAGCGGGGGGGCAAGAGACCCAGTACTTC. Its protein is CASSFLAGGQETQYF.

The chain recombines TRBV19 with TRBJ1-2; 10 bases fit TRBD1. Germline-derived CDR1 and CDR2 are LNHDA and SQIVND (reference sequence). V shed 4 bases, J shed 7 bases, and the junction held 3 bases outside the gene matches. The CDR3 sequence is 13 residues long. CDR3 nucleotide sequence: TGTGCCAGTAGTACCGGGACAGGGGTTGGCTACACCTTC. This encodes CASSTGTGVGYTF.

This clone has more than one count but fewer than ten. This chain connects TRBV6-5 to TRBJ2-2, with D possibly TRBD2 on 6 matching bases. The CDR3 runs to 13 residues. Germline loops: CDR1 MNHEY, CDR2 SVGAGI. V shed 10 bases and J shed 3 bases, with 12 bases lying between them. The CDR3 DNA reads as TGTGCCACCCGGGACTCCCACACCGGGGAGCTGTTTTTT. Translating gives CATRDSHTGELFF.

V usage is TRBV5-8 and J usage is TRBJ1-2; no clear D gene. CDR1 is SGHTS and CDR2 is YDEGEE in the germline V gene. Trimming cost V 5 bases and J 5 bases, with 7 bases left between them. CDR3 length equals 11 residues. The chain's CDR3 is CASSREYGYTF. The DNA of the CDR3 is TGTGCCAGCAGTAGGGAGTATGGCTACACCTTC.

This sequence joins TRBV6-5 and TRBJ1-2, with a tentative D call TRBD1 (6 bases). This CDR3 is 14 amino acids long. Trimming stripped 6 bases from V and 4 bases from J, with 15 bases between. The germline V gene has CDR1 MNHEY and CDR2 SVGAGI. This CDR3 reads CASSGPTGSYGYTF. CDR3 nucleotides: TGTGCCAGCAGCGGCCCGACAGGAAGCTATGGCTACACCTTC.

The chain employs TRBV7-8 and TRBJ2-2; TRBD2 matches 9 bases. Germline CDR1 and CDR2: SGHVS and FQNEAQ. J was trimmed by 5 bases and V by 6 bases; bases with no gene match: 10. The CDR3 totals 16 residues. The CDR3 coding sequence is TGTGCCAGCAGTTGGCGGGAGGGATTTGGAACCGGGGAGCTGTTTTTT. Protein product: CASSWREGFGTGELFF.

For the CDR3, the DNA is TGTGCCAGTAGTATAGGTTCAGGGGAAATCGGCAATCAGCCCCAGCATTTT. It translates to CASSIGSGEIGNQPQHF. This chain connects TRBV19 to TRBJ1-5, with D perhaps matching TRBD1 (6 bases). CDR1 and CDR2 from the germline V gene are LNHDA and SQIVND (reference sequence). The length of the CDR3 is 17 residues. V was shortened by 1 base and J by 2 bases, with 15 bases between the two germline ends.

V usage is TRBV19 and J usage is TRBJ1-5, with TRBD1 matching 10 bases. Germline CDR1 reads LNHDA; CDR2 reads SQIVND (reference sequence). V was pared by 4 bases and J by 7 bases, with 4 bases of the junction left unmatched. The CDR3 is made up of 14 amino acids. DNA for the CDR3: TGTGCCAGTAGTAGCCGGGACAGGGGACAGCCCCAGCATTTT. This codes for CASSSRDRGQPQHF.

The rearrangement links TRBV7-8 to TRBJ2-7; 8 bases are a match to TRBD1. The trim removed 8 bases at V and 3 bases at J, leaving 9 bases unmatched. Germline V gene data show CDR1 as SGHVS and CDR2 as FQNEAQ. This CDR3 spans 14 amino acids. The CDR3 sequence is CASSTGGHIYEQYF. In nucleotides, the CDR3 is TGTGCCAGCTCAACAGGGGGACATATCTACGAGCAGTACTTC.

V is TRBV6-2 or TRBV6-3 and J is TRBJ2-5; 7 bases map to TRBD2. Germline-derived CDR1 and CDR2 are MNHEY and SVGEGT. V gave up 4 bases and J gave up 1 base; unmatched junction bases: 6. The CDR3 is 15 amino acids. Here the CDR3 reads CASSSPGRPQETQYF. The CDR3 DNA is TGTGCCAGCAGTTCCCCCGGGAGGCCCCAAGAGACCCAGTACTTC.

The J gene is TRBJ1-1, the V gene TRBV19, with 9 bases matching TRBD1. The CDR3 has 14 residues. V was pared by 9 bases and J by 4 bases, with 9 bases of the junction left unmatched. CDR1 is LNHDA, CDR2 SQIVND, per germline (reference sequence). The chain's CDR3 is CASIKTGGSTEAFF. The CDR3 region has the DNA TGTGCCAGCATCAAGACAGGGGGGAGCACTGAAGCTTTCTTT.

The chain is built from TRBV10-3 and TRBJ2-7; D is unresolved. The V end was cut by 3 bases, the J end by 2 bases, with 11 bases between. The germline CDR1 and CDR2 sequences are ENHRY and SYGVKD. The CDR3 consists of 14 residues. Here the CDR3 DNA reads TGTGCCATCAGTGACAGGTTAAATCCCTACGAGCAGTACTTC. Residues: CAISDRLNPYEQYF.

DNA for the CDR3: TGTGCCAGCAGCTTAGTGGGGGCAGGGACGGGATACTACGAGCAGTACTTC. Amino acid sequence: CASSLVGAGTGYYEQYF. This chain connects TRBV11-2 to TRBJ2-7; possible D gene TRBD1, 6 bases. The CDR3 totals 17 residues. Germline V lookup: CDR1 SGHAT, CDR2 FQNNGV. V was trimmed by 1 base and J by 3 bases, leaving 19 bases between them.

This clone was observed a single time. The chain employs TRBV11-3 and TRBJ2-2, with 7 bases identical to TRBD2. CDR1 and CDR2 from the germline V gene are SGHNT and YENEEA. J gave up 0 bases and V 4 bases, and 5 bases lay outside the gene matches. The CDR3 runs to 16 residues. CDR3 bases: TGTGCCAGCAGCTGGAGCGGGACCGCGAACACCGGGGAGCTGTTTTTT. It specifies CASSWSGTANTGELFF.

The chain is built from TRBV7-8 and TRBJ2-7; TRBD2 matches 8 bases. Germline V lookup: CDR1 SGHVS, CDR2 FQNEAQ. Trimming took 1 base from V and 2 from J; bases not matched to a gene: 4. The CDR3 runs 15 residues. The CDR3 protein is CASSLESGSPYEQYF. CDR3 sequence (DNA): TGTGCCAGCAGCTTAGAAAGCGGGAGCCCCTACGAGCAGTACTTC.

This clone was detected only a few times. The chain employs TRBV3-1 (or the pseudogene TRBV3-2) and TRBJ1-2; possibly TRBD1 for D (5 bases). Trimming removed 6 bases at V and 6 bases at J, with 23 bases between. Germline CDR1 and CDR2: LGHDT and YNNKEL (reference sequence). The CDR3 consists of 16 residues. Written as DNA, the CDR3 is TGTGCCAGCAGGCACGAACCAGGGATAGGAGGGGATGGCTACACCTTC. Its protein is CASRHEPGIGGDGYTF.

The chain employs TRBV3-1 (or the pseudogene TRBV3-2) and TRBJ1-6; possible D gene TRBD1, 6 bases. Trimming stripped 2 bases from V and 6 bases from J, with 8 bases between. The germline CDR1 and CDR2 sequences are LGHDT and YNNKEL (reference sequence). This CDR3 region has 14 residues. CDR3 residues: CASSQQGFNSPLHF. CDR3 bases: TGTGCCAGCAGCCAACAGGGGTTTAATTCACCCCTCCACTTT.